The entry that follows covers one T cell receptor beta chain sequence. Antigen: not known. Germline values: CDR1 DFQATT, CDR2 SNEGSKA (reference sequence). The ends lost 1 base at V and 7 bases at J; junction bases unmatched: 3. The CDR3 is 13 residues long. The entry originates in a study of blood T cells in healthy people across ages. Study-level findings and limits: When one million T cells were used, diversity estimates were thought to be underestimates.

Alongside a J-beta primer mix, a sample-barcoded 5' primer served in a second PCR lasting about 7 to 12 cycles. TCRdb re-called the 5' RACE reads through MiXCR, storing one row per CDR3 protein. The table shows approximately 1.5 million distinct CDR3 sequences, with approximately 43% occurring only once. The sequenced sample was blood. The TCR sequence derives from a woman younger than 35 in good health. The chain links TRBV20-1 to TRBJ2-1, with 8 bases that match TRBD2. The CDR3, as DNA: TGCAGTGCTAGAGCCCCTAGCGGGAATGAGCAGTTCTTC. Protein product: CSARAPSGNEQFF.